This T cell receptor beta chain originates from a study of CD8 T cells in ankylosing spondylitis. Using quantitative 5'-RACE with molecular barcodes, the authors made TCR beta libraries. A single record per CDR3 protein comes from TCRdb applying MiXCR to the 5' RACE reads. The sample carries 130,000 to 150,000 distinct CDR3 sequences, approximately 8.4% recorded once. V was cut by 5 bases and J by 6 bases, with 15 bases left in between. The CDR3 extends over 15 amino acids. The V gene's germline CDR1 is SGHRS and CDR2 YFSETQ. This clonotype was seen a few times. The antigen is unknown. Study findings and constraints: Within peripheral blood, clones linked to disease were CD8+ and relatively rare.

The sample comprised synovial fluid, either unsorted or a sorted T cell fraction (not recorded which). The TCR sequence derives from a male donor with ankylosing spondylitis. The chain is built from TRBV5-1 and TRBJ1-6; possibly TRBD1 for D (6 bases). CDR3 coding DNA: TGCGCCAGCAGAGCGGGATGGGGGCCTAATTCACCCCTCCACTTT. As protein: CASRAGWGPNSPLHF. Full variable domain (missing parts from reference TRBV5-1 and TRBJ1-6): KAGVTQTPRYLIKTRGQQVTLSCSPISGHRSVSWYQQTPGQGLQFLFEYFSETQRNKGNFPGRFSGRQFSNSRSEMNVSTLELGDSALYLCASRAGWGPNSPLHFGNGTRLTVT.